Listed below are T cell receptor beta chains from one sample, sequenced in a study of T cell responses to AZD1222 COVID-19 vaccine. The data were produced by immunoSEQ multiplex PCR, yet TCRdb's version contains in-frame clones alone and is incomplete. The table has about 140,000 clones, more than 85% seen once. The sample here was peripheral blood, taken 28 days after the second AZD1222 dose. Receptor source: an adult who received the AZD1222 COVID-19 vaccine. Each CDR3 is given without its conserved first and last residue.

V: TRBV7-6
CDR3: ASSPNLRVHGYT

V: TRBV2
CDR3: ASSDLAGGLDEQY

V: TRBV28
CDR3: ASNLVRDRATDTQY

V: TRBV12-5
CDR3: ASGTGTSGRIAYNEQF

V: TRBV11-2
CDR3: ASSYTSGHNEQF

V: TRBV5-6
CDR3: ASSQLWVGETQY

V: TRBV11-2
CDR3: ASSLGLAGQY

V: TRBV7-3
CDR3: ASSSGGKSAEQY

V: TRBV13
CDR3: ASSSDRGPEQY

V: TRBV18
CDR3: ASSARQEEKLF

V: TRBV7-2
CDR3: ASSLQGRVTEAF

V: TRBV4-3
CDR3: ASSQDTSTEAF

V: TRBV6-6
CDR3: ASIPRGTGGPLT

V: TRBV6-4
CDR3: ASSHRSGSRDEQF

V: TRBV18
CDR3: ASSPRAGTAYEQY

V: TRBV7-2
CDR3: ASSPSGMNTDTQY

V: TRBV12-3/TRBV12-4
CDR3: ASSTQQQPQH